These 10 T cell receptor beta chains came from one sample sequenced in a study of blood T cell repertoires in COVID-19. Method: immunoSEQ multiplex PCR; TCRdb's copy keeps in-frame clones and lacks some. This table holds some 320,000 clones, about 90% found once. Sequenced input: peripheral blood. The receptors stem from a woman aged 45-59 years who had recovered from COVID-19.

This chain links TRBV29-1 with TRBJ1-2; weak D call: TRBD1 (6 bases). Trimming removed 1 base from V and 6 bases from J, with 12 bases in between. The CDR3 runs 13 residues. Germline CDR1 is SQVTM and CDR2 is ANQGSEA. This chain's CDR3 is CSVEGDKFDGYTF. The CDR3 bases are TGCAGCGTTGAAGGGGACAAGTTCGATGGCTACACCTTC.

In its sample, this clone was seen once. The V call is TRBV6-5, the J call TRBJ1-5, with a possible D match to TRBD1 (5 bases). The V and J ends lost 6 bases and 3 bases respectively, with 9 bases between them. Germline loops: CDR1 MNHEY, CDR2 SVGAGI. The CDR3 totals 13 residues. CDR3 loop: CASSRGDNQPQHF. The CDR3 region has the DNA TGTGCCAGCAGCCGGGGGGACAATCAGCCCCAGCATTTT.

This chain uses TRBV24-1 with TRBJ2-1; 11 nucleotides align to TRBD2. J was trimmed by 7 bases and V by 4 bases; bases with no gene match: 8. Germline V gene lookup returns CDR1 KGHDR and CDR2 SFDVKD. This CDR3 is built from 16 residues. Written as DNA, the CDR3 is TGTGCCACCAGTGAGTTCACTAGCGGGAGAATAAATGAGCAGTTCTTC. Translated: CATSEFTSGRINEQFF.

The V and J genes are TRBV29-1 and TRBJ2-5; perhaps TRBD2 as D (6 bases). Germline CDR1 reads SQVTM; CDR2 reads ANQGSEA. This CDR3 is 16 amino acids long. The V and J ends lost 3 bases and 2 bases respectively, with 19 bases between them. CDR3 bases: TGCAGCGTTGATGGTCTCCGGGAGAGACATCAAGAGACCCAGTACTTC. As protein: CSVDGLRERHQETQYF.

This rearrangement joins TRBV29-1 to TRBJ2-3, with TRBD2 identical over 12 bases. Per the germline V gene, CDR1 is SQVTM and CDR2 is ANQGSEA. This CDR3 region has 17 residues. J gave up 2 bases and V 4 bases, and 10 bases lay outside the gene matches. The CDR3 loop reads CSVATLTSGRFTDTQYF. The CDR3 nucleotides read TGCAGCGTTGCAACCTTAACTAGCGGGAGGTTCACAGATACGCAGTATTTT.

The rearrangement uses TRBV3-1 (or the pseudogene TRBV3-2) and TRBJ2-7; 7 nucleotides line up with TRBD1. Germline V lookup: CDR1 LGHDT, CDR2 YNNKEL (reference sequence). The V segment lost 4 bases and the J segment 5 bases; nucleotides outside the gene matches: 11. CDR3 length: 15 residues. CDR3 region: CASSPGGTQRNEQYF. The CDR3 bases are TGTGCCAGCAGCCCAGGGGGAACCCAACGAAACGAGCAGTACTTC.

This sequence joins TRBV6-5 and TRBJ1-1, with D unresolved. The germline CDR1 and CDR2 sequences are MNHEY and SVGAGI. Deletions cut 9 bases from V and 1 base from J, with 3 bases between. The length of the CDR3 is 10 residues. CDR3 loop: CASKNTEAFF. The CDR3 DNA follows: TGTGCCAGTAAGAACACTGAAGCTTTCTTT.

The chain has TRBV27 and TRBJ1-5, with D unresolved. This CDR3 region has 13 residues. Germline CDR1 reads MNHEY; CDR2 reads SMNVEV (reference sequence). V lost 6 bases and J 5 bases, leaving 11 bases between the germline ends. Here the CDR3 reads CASRAGSYQPQHF. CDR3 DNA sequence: TGTGCCAGCAGAGCAGGCAGCTATCAGCCCCAGCATTTT.

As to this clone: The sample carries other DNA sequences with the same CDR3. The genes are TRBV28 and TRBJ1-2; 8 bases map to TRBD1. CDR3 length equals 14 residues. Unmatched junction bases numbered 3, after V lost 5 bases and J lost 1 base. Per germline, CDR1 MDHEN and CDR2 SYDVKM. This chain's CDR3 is CASSTGGDNYGYTF. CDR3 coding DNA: TGTGCCAGCAGTACAGGGGGTGATAACTATGGCTACACCTTC.

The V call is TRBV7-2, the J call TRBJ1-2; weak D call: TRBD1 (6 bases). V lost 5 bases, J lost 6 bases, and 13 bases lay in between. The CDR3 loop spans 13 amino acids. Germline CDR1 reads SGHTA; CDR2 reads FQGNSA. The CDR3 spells CASSAQQGNGYTF. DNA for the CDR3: TGTGCCAGCAGCGCCCAACAGGGAAATGGCTACACCTTC.